A selection of T cell receptor beta chains follows, all from one sample in a study of T cells in localized non-small cell lung cancer. The assay was immunoSEQ multiplex PCR, and TCRdb's table has in-frame clones only and misses some. The sample yields tens of thousands of clones, about 84% seen once. This material consisted of PBMCs, taken before any cancer treatment. The origin of the receptors is a woman aged 35-75 years with stage II squamous cell lung carcinoma. Each CDR3 is given with its conserved first and last residue. A D gene is named only where the DNA matches it firmly. The size of a clone is reported for some rows only, either as once, few or many, or as a class for expanded clones.

-,TRBJ2-3,TRBV7-9,TRBD1,CASSSWTGGRDTQYF,TGTGCCAGCAGCTCGTGGACAGGGGGCAGGGATACGCAGTATTTT
-,TRBJ2-2,TRBV2,TRBD2,CASSREREGTGELFF,TGTGCCAGCAGTAGGGAGCGGGAGGGCACCGGGGAGCTGTTTTTT
few,TRBJ1-5,TRBV19,TRBD1,CASSTDRGSGPQHF,TGTGCCAGTAGTACAGACAGGGGCTCGGGGCCCCAGCATTTT
-,TRBJ2-5,TRBV12-5,TRBD2,CASGPTSGRETQYF,TGTGCTAGTGGTCCGACTAGCGGGAGAGAGACCCAGTACTTC
-,TRBJ1-5,TRBV7-6,-,CASSLGSQGWQPQHF,TGTGCCAGCAGCCTAGGGTCGCAGGGTTGGCAGCCCCAGCATTTT
-,TRBJ2-1,TRBV5-6,TRBD2,CASSGSGSGNEQFF,TGTGCCAGCAGCGGGAGCGGGAGTGGAAATGAGCAGTTCTTC
-,TRBJ2-6,TRBV19,-,CASLKGRDSGANVLTF,TGTGCCAGCCTTAAGGGCAGGGATTCTGGGGCCAACGTCCTGACTTTC
-,TRBJ2-1,TRBV5-8,-,CASVDREDSPFF,TGTGCCAGCGTTGACAGGGAGGATTCTCCGTTCTTC
-,TRBJ1-1,TRBV7-2,-,CASQIDIARRVTEAFF,TGTGCCAGCCAAATTGACATTGCCCGAAGGGTCACTGAAGCTTTCTTT
-,TRBJ1-4,TRBV28,-,CASRSTGGLKKLFF,TGTGCCAGCAGATCTACCGGGGGCTTGAAAAAACTGTTTTTT
-,TRBJ2-7,TRBV29-1,-,CSVEFDTNGGEQYF,TGCAGCGTTGAATTCGACACTAACGGAGGCGAGCAGTACTTC
-,TRBJ2-3,TRBV11-1,TRBD2,CASSLTSGRRPDTQYF,TGTGCCAGCAGCCTGACTAGCGGGAGAAGGCCAGATACGCAGTATTTT
-,TRBJ1-4,TRBV5-1,-,CASSWWTGEKLFF,TGCGCCAGCAGCTGGTGGACCGGGGAAAAACTGTTTTTT